This T cell receptor (beta chain) was captured in a study of beta chain features in type 1 diabetes. Overall study results and limits: A moderate, significant TCRB CDR3 shortening appeared in type 1 diabetes across four CD4+ subsets. The question of HLA type influencing TCRB rearrangement was one that remained unresolved here. Compared with healthy donors, patients appeared to share more similar naive, central memory and regulatory TCRB repertoires. Sequencing of cDNA might inflate the share of cells that strongly express TCR.

The V and J ends lost 3 bases and 4 bases respectively, with 16 bases between them. The CDR3 is made up of 15 amino acids. Germline V gene sequence: CDR1 SGHTA, CDR2 FQGNSA. The isolated RNA, all of it, was reverse transcribed, so expressed TCRB transcripts were what got sequenced. Method: immunoSEQ multiplex PCR; TCRdb's copy keeps in-frame clones and lacks some. The top ten hold approximately 0.6% of the sample, which has a few hundred thousand clones, around 10% seen once. A word on this clone: What it recognizes is unknown.

The receptor's source is a man aged 30 to 45 with type 1 diabetes. The chain combines TRBV7-2 with TRBJ2-7; D might be TRBD1 (6 bases). Sample: central memory CD4+ T cells from blood. For the CDR3, the DNA is TGTGCCAGCAGCTTGCAGCAGGGGCTATTGTACGAGCAGTACTTC. Protein product: CASSLQQGLLYEQYF.